This TCR beta chain was identified in a study of T cell responses to AZD1222 COVID-19 vaccine (dated by TCRdb to the early 2020s). About the study as a whole: A total of about 230 trial participants underwent TCR sequencing, of whom nearly 210 received two doses of AZD1222 and about 25 received two doses of the MenACWY control vaccine. Trial participants were enrolled into age subgroups of 18-55, 56-69 and 70-plus years, which contained about 150, 28 and 57 TCR-sequenced participants, respectively.

V and J lose 7 bases and 4 bases, and a span of 19 bases separates them. From the cysteine through the phenylalanine, the CDR3 covers 15 amino acids. This entry keeps only the CDR3 DNA: 45 bases, framed from base 1. According to the germline V gene, CDR1 reads MNHEY and CDR2 reads SVGAGI. According to the study, the label for this sample's time point signals: baseline before first vaccination. Explained via the paper, the treatment or condition label denotes: meningococcal conjugate vaccine given as trial control. The vaccinee samples were drawn from two UK trials, COV001 and COV002, one of which was a single-blind randomized controlled phase 2/3 trial testing AZD1222 (ChAdOx1 nCoV-19) in healthy adults. For TCRbeta chain sequencing, PBMC samples were collected from trial participants at day 0 and at day 28 after the second dose. The CDR3 regions of human TCRbeta chains were subjected to immunosequencing. The paper's processing steps were these. TCRs in the repertoires were matched against a reference library of SARS-CoV-2-specific TCRs that had been generated with the MIRA antigen-specificity platform. Breadth meant the fraction of unique TCRs that were SARS-CoV-2-associated, whereas depth meant the fraction of total T cells that were SARS-CoV-2-associated. Using the MIRA data, each spike-specific TCR was mapped to the spike region that the TCR reacts to and placed in a CD4 or CD8 class. Log10-transformed breadth and depth values were compared by one-way ANOVA with Sidak's multiple comparisons tests. TCRdb holds this immuneACCESS table with in-frame rearrangements only. Some clones are missing; in checked studies, unresolved V genes explain under half, and the rest has no known cause. V and J calls and clone size follow that table, whereas D and trimming were derived from the DNA. The sample contains some 100,000 clones, 88% of them found a single time. The ten largest clones add up to more than 10% of the sample.

Results the study describes overall, beyond this receptor: Spike-specific TCR breadth and depth rose significantly after two AZD1222 doses compared with day 0 and with MenACWY recipients. Participants were mostly white British and included more females than males, and it was suggested by the authors that clonal diversity may have been underestimated. Conclusions about previously exposed vaccinees are limited because only six or seven AZD1222 recipients were SARS-CoV-2 seropositive at baseline. The 56-69-year group was small, and its depth increase did not reach significance, likely because of low power. The vaccine-associated CD4 TCRs covered the entire spike protein, and the dominant responses fell in regions 160-218 and 743-854. Nearly half of unique spike-specific TCRs reportedly recognized epitopes outside regions mutated in the B.1.351 and B.1.1.7 variants. Because no day 14 peak-response samples were available, repertoires were characterized only after the peak T cell response.

Details on this clone: It lacks a known antigen. Base qualities are not at hand, and no much larger clone is one base apart.

The source was peripheral blood, collected on day 0 of MenACWY control vaccination. The chain uses TRBV6-5 and TRBJ1-1; TRBD1 is possibly the D segment (6 matching bases). The receptor comes from an adult in good health. The sequence in DNA is TGTGCCAGCAAATCGCCTGGGGGGCTTAGCACTGAAGCTTTCTTT. This sequence encodes CASKSPGGLSTEAFF.